This TCR beta chain was identified in a study of blood T cell repertoires in COVID-19. Study at large: Samples came from the United States, Italy and Spain, spanning acute and convalescent COVID-19.

CDR1 SGHRS and CDR2 YFSETQ come from the germline V gene. J gave up 2 bases and V 0 bases, and 3 bases lay outside the gene matches. The CDR3 is 16 amino acids. Original handling: Reference gene primer amplification gave nucleated cell count estimates. Sequenced by immunoSEQ multiplex PCR; TCRdb stores in-frame clones only, minus some. V and J calls plus clone size are reproduced from that table; the DNA served to infer D and trimming. The sample records about 130,000 clones, 70% to 90% being singletons. The receptor comes from a woman of 80 years or more with acute or convalescent COVID-19. The chain carries TRBV5-1 and TRBJ1-5; the match to TRBD1 covers 9 bases. Sample: peripheral blood. CDR3 sequence reads: CASSLGTGAGNQPQHF. In DNA, the CDR3 is TGCGCCAGCAGCTTGGGGACAGGGGCCGGCAATCAGCCCCAGCATTTT.